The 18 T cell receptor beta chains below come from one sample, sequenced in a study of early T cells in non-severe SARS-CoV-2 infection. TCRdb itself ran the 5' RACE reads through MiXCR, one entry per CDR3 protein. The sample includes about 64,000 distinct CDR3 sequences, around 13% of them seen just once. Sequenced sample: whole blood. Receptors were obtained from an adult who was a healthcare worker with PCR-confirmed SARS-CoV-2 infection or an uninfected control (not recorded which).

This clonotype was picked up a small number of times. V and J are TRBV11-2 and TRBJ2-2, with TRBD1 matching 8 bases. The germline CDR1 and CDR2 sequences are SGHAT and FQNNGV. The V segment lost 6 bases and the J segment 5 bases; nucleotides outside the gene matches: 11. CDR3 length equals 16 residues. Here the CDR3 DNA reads TGTGCCAGCAGACCAACAGGACAGGGCGTTACCGGGGAGCTGTTTTTT. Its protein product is CASRPTGQGVTGELFF.

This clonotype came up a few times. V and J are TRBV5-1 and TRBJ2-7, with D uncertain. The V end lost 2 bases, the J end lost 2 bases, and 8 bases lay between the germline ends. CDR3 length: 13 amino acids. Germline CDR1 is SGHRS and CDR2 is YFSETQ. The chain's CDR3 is CASSFRSPYEQYF. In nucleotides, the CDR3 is TGCGCCAGCAGCTTTCGGTCCCCCTACGAGCAGTACTTC.

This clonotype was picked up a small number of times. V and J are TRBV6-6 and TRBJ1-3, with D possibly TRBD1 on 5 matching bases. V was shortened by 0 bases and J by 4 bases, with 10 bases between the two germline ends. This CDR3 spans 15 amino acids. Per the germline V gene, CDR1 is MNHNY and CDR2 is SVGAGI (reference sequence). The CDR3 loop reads CASSYSTGIGNTIYF. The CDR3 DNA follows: TGTGCCAGCAGTTACTCTACAGGAATCGGAAACACCATATATTTT.

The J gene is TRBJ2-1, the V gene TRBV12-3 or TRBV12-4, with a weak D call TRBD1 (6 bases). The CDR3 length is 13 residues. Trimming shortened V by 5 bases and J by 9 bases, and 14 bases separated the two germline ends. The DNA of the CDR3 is TGTGCCAGCAGTCCTTCAGGGGTAGGTGAGCAGTTCTTC. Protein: CASSPSGVGEQFF.

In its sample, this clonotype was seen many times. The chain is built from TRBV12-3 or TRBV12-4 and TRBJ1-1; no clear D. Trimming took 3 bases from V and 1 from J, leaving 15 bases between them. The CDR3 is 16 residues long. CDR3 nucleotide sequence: TGTGCCAGCAGTTTTGGGAAGGGTTGGTCGAACACTGAAGCTTTCTTT. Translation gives CASSFGKGWSNTEAFF.

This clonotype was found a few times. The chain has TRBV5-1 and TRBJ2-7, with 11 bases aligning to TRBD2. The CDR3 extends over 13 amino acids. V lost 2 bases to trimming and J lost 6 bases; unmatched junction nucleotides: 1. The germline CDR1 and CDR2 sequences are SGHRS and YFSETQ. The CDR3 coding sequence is TGCGCCAGCAGCTTCCTAGCGGGGGGCGAGCAGTACTTC. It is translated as CASSFLAGGEQYF. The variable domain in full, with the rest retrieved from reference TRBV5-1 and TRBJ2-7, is KAGVTQTPRYLIKTRGQQVTLSCSPISGHRSVSWYQQTPGQGLQFLFEYFSETQRNKGNFPGRFSGRQFSNSRSEMNVSTLELGDSALYLCASSFLAGGEQYFGPGTRLTVT.

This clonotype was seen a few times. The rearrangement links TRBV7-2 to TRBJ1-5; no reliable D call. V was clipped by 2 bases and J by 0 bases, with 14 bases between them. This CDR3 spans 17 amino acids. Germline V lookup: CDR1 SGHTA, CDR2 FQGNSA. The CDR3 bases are TGTGCCAGCAGCTTATCTGCCGGCCCTTATAGCAATCAGCCCCAGCATTTT. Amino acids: CASSLSAGPYSNQPQHF.

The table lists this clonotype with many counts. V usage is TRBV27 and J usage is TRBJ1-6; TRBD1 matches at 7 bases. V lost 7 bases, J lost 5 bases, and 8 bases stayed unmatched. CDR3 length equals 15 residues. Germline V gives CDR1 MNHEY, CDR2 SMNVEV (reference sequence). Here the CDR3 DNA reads TGTGCCAGCACCTGGAGGGACAGCAATAATTCACCCCTCCACTTT. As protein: CASTWRDSNNSPLHF.

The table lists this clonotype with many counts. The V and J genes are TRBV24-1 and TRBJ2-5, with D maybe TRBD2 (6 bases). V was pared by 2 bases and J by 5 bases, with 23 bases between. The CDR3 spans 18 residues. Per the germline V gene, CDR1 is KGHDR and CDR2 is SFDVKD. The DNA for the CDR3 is TGTGCCACCAGTGATTCGCCCTCAAGGTCAGGGAGGCGTGAGACCCAGTACTTC. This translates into CATSDSPSRSGRRETQYF.

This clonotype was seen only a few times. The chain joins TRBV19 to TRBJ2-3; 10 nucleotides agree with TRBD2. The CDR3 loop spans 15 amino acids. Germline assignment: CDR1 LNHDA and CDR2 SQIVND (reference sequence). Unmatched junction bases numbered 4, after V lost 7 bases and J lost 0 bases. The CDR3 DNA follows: TGTGCCAGTACGTCTAGCGGGGGAAGCACAGATACGCAGTATTTT. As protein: CASTSSGGSTDTQYF.

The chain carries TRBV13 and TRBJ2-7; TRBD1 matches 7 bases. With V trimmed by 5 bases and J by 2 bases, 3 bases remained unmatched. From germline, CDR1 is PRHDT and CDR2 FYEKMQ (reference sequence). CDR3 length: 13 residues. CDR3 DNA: TGTGCCAGCAGCGACGGGACAGCCTACGAGCAGTACTTC. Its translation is CASSDGTAYEQYF.

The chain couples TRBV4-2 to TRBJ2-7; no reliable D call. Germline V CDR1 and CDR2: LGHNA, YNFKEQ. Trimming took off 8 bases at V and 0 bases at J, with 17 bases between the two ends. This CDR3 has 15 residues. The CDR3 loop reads CASCLGTASSYEQYF. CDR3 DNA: TGTGCCAGCTGCCTTGGAACGGCAAGCTCCTACGAGCAGTACTTC.

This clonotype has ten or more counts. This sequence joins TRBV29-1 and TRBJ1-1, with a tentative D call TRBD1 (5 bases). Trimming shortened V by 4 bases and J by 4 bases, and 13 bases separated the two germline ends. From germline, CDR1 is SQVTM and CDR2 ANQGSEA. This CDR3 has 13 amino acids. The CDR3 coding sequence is TGCAGCGTTGGGGGCACCTATGGCACTGAAGCTTTCTTT. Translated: CSVGGTYGTEAFF. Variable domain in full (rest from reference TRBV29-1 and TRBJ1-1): SAVISQKPSRDICQRGTSLTIQCQVDSQVTMMFWYRQQPGQSLTLIATANQGSEATYESGFVIDKFPISRPNLTFSTLTVSNMSPEDSSIYLCSVGGTYGTEAFFGQGTRLTVV.

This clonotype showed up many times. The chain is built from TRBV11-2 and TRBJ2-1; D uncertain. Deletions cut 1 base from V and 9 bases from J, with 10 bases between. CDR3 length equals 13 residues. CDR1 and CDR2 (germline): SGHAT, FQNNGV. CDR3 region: CASSLVAEGEQFF. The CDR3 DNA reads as TGTGCCAGCAGCTTAGTGGCAGAAGGTGAGCAGTTCTTC. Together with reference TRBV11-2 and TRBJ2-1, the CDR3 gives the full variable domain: EAGVAQSPRYKIIEKRQSVAFWCNPISGHATLYWYQQILGQGPKLLIQFQNNGVVDDSQLPKDRFSAERLKGVDSTLKIQPAKLEDSAVYLCASSLVAEGEQFFGPGTRLTVL.

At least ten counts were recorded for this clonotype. CDR3 in DNA: TGTGCCAGCAGTGACACTAGCGGGGGGGCAGATACGCAGTATTTT. Translated: CASSDTSGGADTQYF. The gene calls are TRBV6-4 and TRBJ2-3; 13 bases agree with TRBD2. CDR3 size: 15 residues. V was pared by 2 bases and J by 4 bases, with 0 bases of the junction left unmatched. In germline, CDR1 is MRHNA, CDR2 SNTAGT.

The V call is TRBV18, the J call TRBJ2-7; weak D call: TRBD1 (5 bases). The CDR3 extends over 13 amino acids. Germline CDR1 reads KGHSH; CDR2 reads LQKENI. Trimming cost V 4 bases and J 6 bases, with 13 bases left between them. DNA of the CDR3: TGTGCCAGCTCACACCCGTTAGGGGTCGAGCAGTACTTC. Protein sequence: CASSHPLGVEQYF.

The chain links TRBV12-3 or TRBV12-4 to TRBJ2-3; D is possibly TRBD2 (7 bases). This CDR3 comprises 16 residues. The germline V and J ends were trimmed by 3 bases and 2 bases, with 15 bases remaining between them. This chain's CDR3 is CASSLSTGRVTDTQYF. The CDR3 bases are TGTGCCAGCAGTTTGTCCACAGGGAGGGTCACAGATACGCAGTATTTT.

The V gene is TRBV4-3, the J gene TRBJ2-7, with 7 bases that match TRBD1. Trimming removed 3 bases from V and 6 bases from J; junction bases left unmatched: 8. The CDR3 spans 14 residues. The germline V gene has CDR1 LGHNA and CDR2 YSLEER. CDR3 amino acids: CASSHGTAKSEQYF. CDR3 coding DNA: TGCGCCAGCAGCCACGGGACAGCCAAGTCCGAGCAGTACTTC.